This T cell receptor beta chain was recorded in a study of T-cell memory formation after mild COVID-19. About the study: Most TCR clusters belonged to a single donor.

Study results and caveats: The pre-infection memory compartment contained some responding clones, suggesting cross-reactive memory joined. In second-wave clones peaking day 37, SARS-CoV-2 specificity remained unconfirmed. CD4+ contracting clones lay mainly in CM and EM, CD8+ ones in EMRA.

TCRdb independently ran MiXCR on the 5' RACE reads; one entry per CDR3 protein. The data contain 350,000 or so distinct CDR3 sequences, over 20% of them singletons. Comment on this clonotype: The antigen remains undetermined.

The receptor was derived from an adult woman who had mild COVID-19 (a few samples of this study predate the infection). Cell type and time point are not known. Specimen: PBMCs or a T cell subset sorted from them (not recorded which).

Here the CDR3 DNA reads TGTGCCAGCAGCCGTACAGGGGAGGACACCGGGGAGCTGTTTTTT. Translation: CASSRTGEDTGELFF. The V gene is TRBV12-3 or TRBV12-4, the J gene TRBJ2-2; a weak D match, TRBD1 (7 bases). The length of the CDR3 is 15 residues. V lost 6 bases, J lost 3 bases, and 14 bases lay in between.